The 18 T cell receptor beta chains below were found in one sample sequenced in a study of cytomegalovirus exposure and HLA in healthy donors. The PCR contained 60 Vbeta and 13 Jbeta primers. The assay was immunoSEQ multiplex PCR, and TCRdb's table has in-frame clones only and misses some. The data contain around 140,000 clones, approximately 90% of them seen just once; the ten biggest clones take up more than 4%. The sample comprised PBMCs. The receptor source for this set is a woman aged 25 to 39 in good health and CMV-seronegative.

The chain links TRBV5-4 to TRBJ1-2; TRBD1 might be the D (5 bases). Trimming took 2 bases from V and 7 from J, leaving 9 bases between them. Per the germline V gene, CDR1 is SGHNT and CDR2 is YYREEE (reference sequence). This CDR3 has 12 amino acids. CDR3 bases: TGTGCCAGCAGCTTATACGGGGGTGGCTACACCTTC. It is translated as CASSLYGGGYTF.

This rearrangement joins TRBV5-1 to TRBJ2-3; perhaps TRBD2 as D (6 bases). This CDR3 spans 14 amino acids. With 5 bases removed from V and 2 bases from J, the gap between germline ends came to 12 bases. Germline V gene data show CDR1 as SGHRS and CDR2 as YFSETQ. Here the CDR3 reads CASRRESSTDTQYF. The CDR3 DNA reads TGCGCCAGCAGGCGGGAATCTTCCACAGATACGCAGTATTTT.

The CDR3 nucleotides read TGTGCCAGCAGTTTTGGGGCGAACACTGAAGCTTTCTTT. Its translation: CASSFGANTEAFF. This chain joins TRBV27 and TRBJ1-1; the D gene is possibly TRBD1 (5 bases). This CDR3 comprises 13 residues. Trimming pared 3 bases from V and 1 base from J, leaving 6 bases between. CDR1 MNHEY and CDR2 SMNVEV come from the germline V gene (reference sequence).

The genes are TRBV5-1 and TRBJ1-2, with D possibly being TRBD1 (5 bases). CDR1 is SGHRS, CDR2 YFSETQ, per germline. The CDR3 consists of 13 residues. V lost 0 bases to trimming and J lost 8 bases, with 11 bases between them. The CDR3 loop reads CASSLGRENGYTF. CDR3 in DNA: TGCGCCAGCAGCTTGGGCAGGGAAAACGGCTACACCTTC.

The chain carries TRBV19 and TRBJ2-5; a possible D gene is TRBD1 (6 bases). The germline gives CDR1 LNHDA, CDR2 SQIVND (reference sequence). The V and J ends lost 1 base and 2 bases respectively, with 8 bases between them. The CDR3 extends over 14 amino acids. In DNA, the CDR3 is TGTGCCAGTAGTATAGCAGGGGTACAAGAGACCCAGTACTTC. This translates into CASSIAGVQETQYF.

V and J are TRBV7-3 and TRBJ2-2; 7 bases are shared with TRBD1. CDR1 SGHTA and CDR2 FQGTGA come from the germline V gene. The CDR3 contains 17 residues. V lost 2 bases to trimming and J lost 13 bases; unmatched junction nucleotides: 19. CDR3 DNA sequence: TGTGCCAGCAGCTTAGTCCGGACAGGAGGCACAAAATTAGGGCTGTTTTTT. This codes for CASSLVRTGGTKLGLFF.

CDR3 protein: CASSIGVAAYEQYF. As DNA, the CDR3 is TGTGCCAGTAGTATTGGGGTAGCGGCCTACGAGCAGTACTTC. The chain combines TRBV19 with TRBJ2-7; maybe TRBD2 (6 bases). Deletions cut 3 bases from V and 2 bases from J, with 11 bases between. The CDR3 extends over 14 amino acids. Per germline, CDR1 LNHDA and CDR2 SQIVND (reference sequence).

The chain couples TRBV7-2 to TRBJ1-1; D unresolved. This CDR3 has 13 amino acids. V shed 1 base and J shed 5 bases, with 8 bases lying between them. Germline-derived CDR1 and CDR2 are SGHTA and FQGNSA. CDR3 DNA sequence: TGTGCCAGCAGCTTAGAACAGATAACTGAAGCTTTCTTT. It codes for CASSLEQITEAFF.

The chain links TRBV4-3 to TRBJ1-5, with 7 bases identical to TRBD1. Germline CDR1 is LGHNA and CDR2 is YSLEER. The CDR3 spans 15 residues. Unmatched junction bases numbered 7, after V lost 1 base and J lost 7 bases. The CDR3 sequence: CASSQVIGGGQPQHF. In DNA, the CDR3 is TGCGCCAGCAGCCAAGTCATAGGGGGCGGGCAGCCCCAGCATTTT.

The chain employs TRBV6-5 and TRBJ1-4; a weak D match, TRBD1 (6 bases). V lost 2 bases to trimming and J lost 0 bases, with 10 bases between them. CDR1 is MNHEY, CDR2 SVGAGI, per germline. The CDR3 contains 16 residues. CDR3 bases: TGTGCCAGCAGTTACACCGGACAGACAACTAATGAAAAACTGTTTTTT. Its translation is CASSYTGQTTNEKLFF.

The chain is built from TRBV12-5 and TRBJ1-6; 9 positions match TRBD1. V was clipped by 0 bases and J by 10 bases; unmatched bases: 4. Germline V gene lookup returns CDR1 LGHNT and CDR2 FRNRAP. The CDR3 has 15 residues. The CDR3 protein is CASGLVRDRESPLHF. In DNA, the CDR3 is TGTGCTAGTGGTTTGGTCCGGGACAGGGAATCACCCCTCCACTTT. Complete variable domain (other parts from reference TRBV12-5 and TRBJ1-6): DARVTQTPRHKVTEMGQEVTMRCQPILGHNTVFWYRQTMMQGLELLAYFRNRAPLDDSGMPKDRFSAEMPDATLATLKIQPSEPRDSAVYFCASGLVRDRESPLHFGNGTRLTVT.

The V call is TRBV4-3, the J call TRBJ2-5; TRBD2 aligns across 9 bases. The V gene end was trimmed by 2 bases and the J gene end by 5 bases; junction bases not matched to a gene: 12. Looked up from germline, CDR1 is LGHNA and CDR2 is YSLEER. CDR3 length equals 17 residues. CDR3 loop: CASSQNPRAGGTETQYF. DNA for the CDR3: TGCGCCAGCAGCCAAAATCCACGGGCGGGGGGGACTGAGACCCAGTACTTC.

The rearrangement links TRBV9 to TRBJ2-5; 7 nucleotides line up with TRBD1. In germline, CDR1 is SGDLS, CDR2 YYNGEE. The CDR3 is 15 residues long. V trimming: 3 bases; J trimming: 4 bases; junction bases outside the gene matches: 9. Here the CDR3 DNA reads TGTGCCAGCAGCGAATACCAGGGGGTTCTAGAGACCCAGTACTTC. Translating it yields CASSEYQGVLETQYF.

The gene calls are TRBV6-1 and TRBJ2-7, with D uncertain. Germline lookup yields CDR1 MNHNS and CDR2 SASEGT. The germline V and J ends were trimmed by 2 bases and 3 bases, with 17 bases remaining between them. This CDR3 has 16 residues. The CDR3 loop is CASSEKEKVPIYEQYF. The CDR3, as DNA: TGTGCCAGCAGTGAAAAGGAGAAAGTTCCCATCTACGAGCAGTACTTC.

The chain is built from TRBV16 and TRBJ1-5; TRBD1 matches at 8 bases. The CDR3 has 15 amino acids. Germline assignment: CDR1 KGHSY and CDR2 FQNENV. With 3 bases clipped from V and 2 bases from J, the junction kept 3 bases outside the gene matches. CDR3 region: CASSQGQVGNQPQHF. The CDR3 nucleotides are TGTGCCAGCAGCCAGGGACAGGTCGGCAATCAGCCCCAGCATTTT.

The V call is TRBV4-2, the J call TRBJ2-7; 8 bases are shared with TRBD1. This CDR3 region has 16 residues. V dropped 2 bases and J dropped 2; count of bases not matched to a gene: 8. Germline V lookup: CDR1 LGHNA, CDR2 YNFKEQ. The CDR3 loop reads CASSQIFGQGAYEQYF. The CDR3 nucleotides are TGTGCCAGCAGCCAAATTTTCGGACAGGGTGCCTACGAGCAGTACTTC.

The chain carries TRBV7-8 and TRBJ2-5; maybe TRBD1 (6 bases). V was pared by 5 bases and J by 9 bases, with 19 bases between. In germline, CDR1 is SGHVS, CDR2 FQNEAQ. The CDR3 totals 14 residues. CDR3 in DNA: TGTGCCAGCAGCGGATTAGGCCTTAAGGGGGCCCAGTACTTC. This sequence encodes CASSGLGLKGAQYF.

The chain recombines TRBV27 with TRBJ1-4, with 10 bases that match TRBD1. This CDR3 has 15 residues. CDR1 is MNHEY and CDR2 is SMNVEV in the germline V gene (reference sequence). V lost 3 bases and J lost 7; bases outside the gene matches: 5. This CDR3 reads CASSLVGTGVEKLFF. CDR3 sequence (DNA): TGTGCCAGCAGTTTGGTAGGGACAGGGGTTGAAAAACTGTTTTTT.